One sample yielded the 7 T cell receptor beta chains listed below, sequenced in a study of blood T cell repertoires in COVID-19. Produced via immunoSEQ multiplex PCR; TCRdb's table is partial and in-frame only. The top ten clones hold about 17% of a sample with about 130,000 clones, around 89% of them seen once. Specimen: peripheral blood. Source of these receptors: a man in his forties or fifties with active or convalescent COVID-19.

The CDR3 region is CARIIAGGPLWGGELFF. The CDR3 DNA sequence: TGTGCCCGAATAATAGCGGGAGGGCCTCTTTGGGGCGGGGAGCTGTTTTTT. The chain employs TRBV6-4 and TRBJ2-2, with 11 bases identical to TRBD2. Germline CDR1 is MRHNA and CDR2 is SNTAGT. The CDR3 extends over 17 amino acids. V was clipped by 11 bases and J by 7 bases; unmatched bases: 18.

The chain has TRBV6-1 and TRBJ2-5, with TRBD2 identical over 11 bases. This CDR3 comprises 17 residues. CDR1 is MNHNS, CDR2 SASEGT, per germline. V shed 3 bases and J 1 base; nucleotides not matched to a gene: 7. The CDR3 reads CASSDENSGRAQETQYF. For the CDR3, the DNA is TGTGCCAGCAGTGACGAAAATAGCGGGAGGGCCCAAGAGACCCAGTACTTC.

The V and J genes are TRBV18 and TRBJ2-1; 12 bases line up with TRBD2. V shed 3 bases, J shed 12 bases, and the junction held 21 bases outside the gene matches. This CDR3 is 19 amino acids long. Germline CDR1 and CDR2: KGHSH and LQKENI. Written as DNA, the CDR3 is TGTGCCAGCTCACCGCCCCGGACTAGCGGGACTGCCGGCCCTGGGGGGCAGTTCTTC. This codes for CASSPPRTSGTAGPGGQFF.

As for this clone: An end of the junction does not agree with germline; a read error may underlie this. The chain employs TRBV7-2 and TRBJ2-5; D is ambiguous. The CDR3 totals 14 residues. Germline CDR1 and CDR2: SGHTA and FQGNSA. The CDR3 is CASTLGWAGETQYF. The CDR3 DNA is TGTGCCAGCACCTTAGGGTGGGCCGGAGAGACCCAGTACTTC.

V is TRBV7-2 and J is TRBJ2-7; TRBD1 aligns across 9 bases. Per germline, CDR1 SGHTA and CDR2 FQGNSA. The V segment lost 5 bases and the J segment 3 bases; nucleotides outside the gene matches: 5. The CDR3 loop spans 14 amino acids. The CDR3 nucleotides read TGTGCCAGCAGCGCCGGGACAGGGATCTACGAGCAGTACTTC. Protein product: CASSAGTGIYEQYF.

Notes on this clone: Other DNA sequences in this specimen translate into the identical CDR3. The chain employs TRBV5-1 and TRBJ1-4; TRBD1 aligns across 10 bases. This CDR3 comprises 14 residues. With 4 bases clipped from V and 5 bases from J, the junction kept 2 bases outside the gene matches. In germline, CDR1 is SGHRS, CDR2 YFSETQ. The DNA for the CDR3 is TGCGCCAGCAGCGGGGGACAGGGGAATGAAAAACTGTTTTTT. This sequence encodes CASSGGQGNEKLFF.

The gene calls are TRBV11-2 and TRBJ2-7; 7 nucleotides line up with TRBD1. This CDR3 contains 15 residues. The germline gives CDR1 SGHAT, CDR2 FQNNGV. V shed 1 base, J shed 6 bases, and the junction held 9 bases outside the gene matches. The CDR3 loop reads CASSLVGDRDREQYF. Written as DNA, the CDR3 is TGTGCCAGCAGCTTAGTAGGAGACAGGGACCGCGAGCAGTACTTC.